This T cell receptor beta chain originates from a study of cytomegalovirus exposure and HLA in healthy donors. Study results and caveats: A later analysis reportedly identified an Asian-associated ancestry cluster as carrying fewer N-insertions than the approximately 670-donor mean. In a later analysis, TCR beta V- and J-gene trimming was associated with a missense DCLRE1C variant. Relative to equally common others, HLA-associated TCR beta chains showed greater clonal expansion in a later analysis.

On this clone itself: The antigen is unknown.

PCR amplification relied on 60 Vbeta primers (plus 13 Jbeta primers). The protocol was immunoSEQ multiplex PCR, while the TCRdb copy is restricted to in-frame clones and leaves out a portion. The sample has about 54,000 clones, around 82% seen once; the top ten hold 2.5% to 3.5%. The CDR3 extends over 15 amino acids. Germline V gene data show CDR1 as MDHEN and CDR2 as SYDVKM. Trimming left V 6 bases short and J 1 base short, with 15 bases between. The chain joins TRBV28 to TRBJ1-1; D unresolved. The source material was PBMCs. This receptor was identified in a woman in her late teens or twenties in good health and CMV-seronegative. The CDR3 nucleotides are TGTGCCAGCAGCAATATAGCCTATCCGAACACTGAAGCTTTCTTT. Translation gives CASSNIAYPNTEAFF.